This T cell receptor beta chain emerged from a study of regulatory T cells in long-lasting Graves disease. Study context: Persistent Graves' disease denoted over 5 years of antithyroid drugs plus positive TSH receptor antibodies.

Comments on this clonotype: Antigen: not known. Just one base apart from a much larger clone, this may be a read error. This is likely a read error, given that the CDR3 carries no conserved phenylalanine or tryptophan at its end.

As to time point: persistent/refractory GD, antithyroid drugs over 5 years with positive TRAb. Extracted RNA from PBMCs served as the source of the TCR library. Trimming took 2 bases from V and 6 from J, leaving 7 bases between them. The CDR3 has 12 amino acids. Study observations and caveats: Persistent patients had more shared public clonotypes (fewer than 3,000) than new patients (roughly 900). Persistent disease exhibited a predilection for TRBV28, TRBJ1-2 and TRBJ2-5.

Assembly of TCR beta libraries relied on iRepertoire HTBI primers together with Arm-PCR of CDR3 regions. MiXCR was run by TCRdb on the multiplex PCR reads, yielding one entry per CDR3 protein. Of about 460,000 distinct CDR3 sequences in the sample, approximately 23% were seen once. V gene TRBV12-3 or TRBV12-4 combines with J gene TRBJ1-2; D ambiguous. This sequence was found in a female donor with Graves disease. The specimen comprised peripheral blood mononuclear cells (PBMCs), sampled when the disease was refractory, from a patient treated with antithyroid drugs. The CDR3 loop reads CASSLRANGYTL. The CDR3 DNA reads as TGTGCCAGCAGTTTAAGGGCGAATGGCTACACCCTC.